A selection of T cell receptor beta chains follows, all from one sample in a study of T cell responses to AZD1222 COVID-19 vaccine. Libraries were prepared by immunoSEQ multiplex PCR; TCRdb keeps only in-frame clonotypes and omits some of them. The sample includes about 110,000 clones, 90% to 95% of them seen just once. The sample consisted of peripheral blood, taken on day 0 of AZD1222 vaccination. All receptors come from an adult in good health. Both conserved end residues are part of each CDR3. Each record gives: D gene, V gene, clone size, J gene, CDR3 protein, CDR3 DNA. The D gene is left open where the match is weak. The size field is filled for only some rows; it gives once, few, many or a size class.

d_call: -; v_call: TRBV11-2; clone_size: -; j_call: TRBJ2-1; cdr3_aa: CASSFGGSSYNEQFF; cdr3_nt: TGTGCCAGCAGCTTCGGGGGTAGCTCCTACAATGAGCAGTTCTTC
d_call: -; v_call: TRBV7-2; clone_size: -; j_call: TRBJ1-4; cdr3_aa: CASSWTYGEKLFF; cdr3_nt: TGTGCCAGCAGCTGGACCTACGGGGAAAAACTGTTTTTT
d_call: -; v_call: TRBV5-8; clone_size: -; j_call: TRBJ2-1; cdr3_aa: CASSRTTDNEQFF; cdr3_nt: TGTGCCAGCAGCCGGACAACCGACAATGAGCAGTTCTTC
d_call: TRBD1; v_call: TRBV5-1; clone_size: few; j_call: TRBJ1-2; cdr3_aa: CASSLGGTVGYGYTF; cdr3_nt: TGCGCCAGCAGCTTGGGGGGGACAGTAGGATATGGCTACACCTTC
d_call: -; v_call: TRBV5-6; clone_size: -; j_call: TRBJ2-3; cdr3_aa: CASSPGGSDTQYF; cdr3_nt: TGTGCCAGCAGCCCCGGGGGTTCAGATACGCAGTATTTT
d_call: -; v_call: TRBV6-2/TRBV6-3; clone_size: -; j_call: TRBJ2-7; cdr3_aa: CASSWGRVAYEQYF; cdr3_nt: TGTGCCAGCAGTTGGGGCAGGGTAGCCTACGAGCAGTACTTC
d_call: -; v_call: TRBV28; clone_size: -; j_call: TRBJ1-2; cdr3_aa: CASSSTGHLNYGYTF; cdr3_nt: TGTGCCAGCAGTTCCACGGGACACCTAAACTATGGCTACACCTTC
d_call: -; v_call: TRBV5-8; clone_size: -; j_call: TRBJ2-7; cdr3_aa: CASSFSPGLISYEQYF; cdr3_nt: TGTGCCAGCAGCTTCAGCCCAGGCCTGATCTCCTACGAGCAGTACTTC
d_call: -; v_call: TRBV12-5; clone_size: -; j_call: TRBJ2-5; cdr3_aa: CASGLTYQETQYF; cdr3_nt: TGTGCTAGTGGCCTCACGTACCAAGAGACCCAGTACTTC
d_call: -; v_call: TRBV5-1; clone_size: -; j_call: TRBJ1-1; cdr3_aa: CASSKGLPGTEAFF; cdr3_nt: TGCGCCAGCAGCAAAGGGTTGCCGGGGACTGAAGCTTTCTTT
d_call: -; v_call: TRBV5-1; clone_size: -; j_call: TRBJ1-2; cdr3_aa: CASSLVEIGSDGYTF; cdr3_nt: TGCGCCAGCAGCTTGGTGGAAATAGGGTCTGATGGCTACACCTTC
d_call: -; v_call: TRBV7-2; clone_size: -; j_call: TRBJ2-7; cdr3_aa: CASSIDGAAYEQYF; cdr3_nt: TGTGCCAGCAGCATTGATGGGGCCGCCTACGAGCAGTACTTC
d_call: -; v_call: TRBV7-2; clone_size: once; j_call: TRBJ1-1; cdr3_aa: CASSLTAISTEAFF; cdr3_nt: TGTGCCAGCAGCTTAACAGCCATAAGCACTGAAGCTTTCTTT
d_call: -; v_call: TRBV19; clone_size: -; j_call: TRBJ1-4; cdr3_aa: CASSIGAGPNEKLFF; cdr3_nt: TGTGCCAGTAGTATAGGTGCAGGGCCTAATGAAAAACTGTTTTTT
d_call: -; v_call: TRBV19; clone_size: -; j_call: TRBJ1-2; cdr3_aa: CASSLRDVSNGYTF; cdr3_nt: TGTGCCAGTAGTCTAAGGGATGTGAGTAATGGCTACACCTTC
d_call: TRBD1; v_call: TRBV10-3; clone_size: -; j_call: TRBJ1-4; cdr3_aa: CAISESWDRGEKLFF; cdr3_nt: TGTGCCATCAGTGAATCTTGGGACAGGGGTGAAAAACTGTTTTTT